These 29 T cell receptor beta chains came from one sample sequenced in a study of blood T cell repertoires in COVID-19. Produced via immunoSEQ multiplex PCR; TCRdb's table is partial and in-frame only. The table lists roughly 250,000 clones, 88% of them singletons. Material: peripheral blood. Every receptor here comes from a man aged 60-69 years who had recovered from COVID-19.

This clone has just one count. The chain uses TRBV5-1 and TRBJ1-2; 9 bases align to TRBD1. Germline loops: CDR1 SGHRS, CDR2 YFSETQ. V shed 6 bases, J shed 4 bases, and the junction held 10 bases outside the gene matches. This CDR3 region has 15 residues. CDR3 coding DNA: TGCGCCAGCAACACAGGGACAGGGCGGGGCTATGGCTACACCTTC. The encoded protein is CASNTGTGRGYGYTF.

This rearrangement joins TRBV30 to TRBJ1-2; possible D gene TRBD1, 5 bases. The CDR3 contains 14 residues. CDR1 and CDR2 (germline): GTSNPN, SVGIG (reference sequence). Trimming cost V 1 base and J 4 bases, with 13 bases left between them. CDR3 bases: TGTGCCTGGAGTGGGGCAGGGTTTGTCTATGGCTACACCTTC. Its protein product is CAWSGAGFVYGYTF. Full variable domain (outside the CDR3, taken from reference TRBV30 and TRBJ1-2): SQTIHQWPATLVQPVGSPLSLECTVEGTSNPNLYWYRQAAGRGLQLLFYSVGIGQISSEVPQNLSASRPQDRQFILSSKKLLLSDSGFYLCAWSGAGFVYGYTFGSGTRLTVV.

The count of this clone is one. The rearrangement joins TRBV19 to TRBJ1-3; D may be TRBD1 (5 bases). Between the trimmed V and J ends, which lost 2 bases and 0 bases, there was a span of 14 bases. From germline, CDR1 is LNHDA and CDR2 SQIVND (reference sequence). The CDR3 has 17 residues. The chain's CDR3 is CASSIRGGVGSGNTIYF. CDR3 DNA: TGTGCCAGTAGTATACGGGGAGGGGTCGGCTCTGGAAACACCATATATTTT.

This chain uses TRBV5-4 with TRBJ1-6; D is unclear. CDR1 and CDR2 (germline): SGHNT, YYREEE (reference sequence). The CDR3 is 12 amino acids. Between the trimmed V and J ends, which lost 3 bases and 6 bases, there was a span of 4 bases. The CDR3 sequence is CASSSLNSPLHF. CDR3 bases: TGTGCCAGCAGCTCCCTTAATTCACCCCTCCACTTT.

In its sample, this clone was seen once. The V and J genes are TRBV18 and TRBJ2-1; 9 bases line up with TRBD1. This CDR3 has 15 amino acids. Germline values: CDR1 KGHSH, CDR2 LQKENI. V trimming: 2 bases; J trimming: 2 bases; junction bases outside the gene matches: 1. The CDR3 sequence is CASSPTGGTYNEQFF. In DNA, the CDR3 is TGTGCCAGCTCACCAACAGGGGGCACCTACAATGAGCAGTTCTTC.

The chain joins TRBV11-2 to TRBJ2-1, with TRBD2 matching 15 bases. This CDR3 region has 19 residues. CDR1 is SGHAT and CDR2 is FQNNGV in the germline V gene. V lost 0 bases to trimming and J lost 6 bases; unmatched junction nucleotides: 9. The CDR3 reads CASSLDGLAGGPAVNEQFF. The CDR3 DNA reads as TGTGCCAGCAGCTTAGACGGACTAGCGGGGGGGCCGGCGGTCAATGAGCAGTTCTTC.

V usage is TRBV5-6 and J usage is TRBJ2-7, with TRBD1 identical over 12 bases. This CDR3 spans 16 amino acids. Trimming took 1 base from V and 4 from J; bases not matched to a gene: 6. Germline assignment: CDR1 SGHDT and CDR2 YYEEEE. The CDR3 DNA follows: TGTGCCAGCAGCTTGTGGCCGGGACAGGGGGCTTACGAGCAGTACTTC. Its protein is CASSLWPGQGAYEQYF.

The rearrangement links TRBV10-3 to TRBJ2-3; 12 bases line up with TRBD2. CDR1 is ENHRY, CDR2 SYGVKD, per germline. The ends lost 6 bases at V and 0 bases at J; junction bases unmatched: 4. This CDR3 comprises 16 residues. The chain's CDR3 is CAIRDTSGGSTDTQYF. The CDR3 bases are TGTGCCATCAGGGATACTAGCGGGGGGAGCACAGATACGCAGTATTTT.

This clone was observed a few times. The chain employs TRBV11-3 and TRBJ1-6, with 10 bases that match TRBD1. This CDR3 region has 17 residues. With 5 bases clipped from V and 8 bases from J, the junction kept 12 bases outside the gene matches. CDR1 SGHNT and CDR2 YENEEA come from the germline V gene. Here the CDR3 reads CASSPLTGGGGYSPLHF. CDR3 bases: TGTGCCAGCAGCCCCTTGACAGGGGGCGGTGGGTATTCACCCCTCCACTTT.

The chain employs TRBV19 and TRBJ2-2, with D perhaps matching TRBD2 (5 bases). V was clipped by 3 bases and J by 4 bases, with 9 bases between them. Germline-derived CDR1 and CDR2 are LNHDA and SQIVND (reference sequence). The CDR3 contains 14 residues. The CDR3 loop is CASSMFRGTGELFF. CDR3 in DNA: TGTGCCAGTAGTATGTTTCGGGGCACCGGGGAGCTGTTTTTT.

This chain joins TRBV2 and TRBJ2-7, with 13 bases identical to TRBD2. Per germline, CDR1 SNHLY and CDR2 FYNNEI. The V gene end was trimmed by 6 bases and the J gene end by 4 bases; junction bases not matched to a gene: 6. CDR3 length: 15 residues. The CDR3 sequence is CASSETSGGAYEQYF. DNA for the CDR3: TGTGCCAGCAGCGAAACTAGCGGGGGGGCTTACGAGCAGTACTTC.

This rearrangement joins TRBV5-1 to TRBJ2-7; 7 positions match TRBD1. This CDR3 is built from 14 residues. V was pared by 7 bases and J by 2 bases, with 9 bases of the junction left unmatched. The germline gives CDR1 SGHRS, CDR2 YFSETQ. The CDR3 region has the DNA TGCGCCAGCCAAGCCGACAGGGTTACCTACGAGCAGTACTTC. Protein: CASQADRVTYEQYF.

The chain recombines TRBV4-1 with TRBJ2-7; 8 bases match TRBD2. CDR1 is MGHRA, CDR2 YSYEKL, per germline. The V gene end was trimmed by 4 bases and the J gene end by 4 bases; junction bases not matched to a gene: 12. The CDR3 is 16 residues long. DNA of the CDR3: TGCGCCAGCAGCCCCCTACCCCTAGCGGGCGTGTACGAGCAGTACTTC. Residues: CASSPLPLAGVYEQYF.

This clone was seen once. V gene TRBV7-2 combines with J gene TRBJ2-7; a weak D match, TRBD2 (8 bases). With 3 bases removed from V and 5 bases from J, the gap between germline ends came to 26 bases. The germline CDR1 and CDR2 sequences are SGHTA and FQGNSA. The CDR3 spans 18 residues. CDR3 DNA: TGTGCCAGCAGCTTCCGCGACAAAAGGGGACTAGGGGGCAACGAGCAGTACTTC. As protein: CASSFRDKRGLGGNEQYF.

The CDR3: CASSLGHMGQGGTEAFF. In DNA form, the CDR3 reads TGTGCCAGCAGCTTAGGACATATGGGACAGGGTGGCACTGAAGCTTTCTTT. The genes are TRBV13 and TRBJ1-1; 9 bases map to TRBD1. V was clipped by 0 bases and J by 4 bases; unmatched bases: 9. CDR3 length: 17 amino acids. The V gene's germline CDR1 is PRHDT and CDR2 FYEKMQ (reference sequence). The full variable domain, with the rest looked up from reference TRBV13 and TRBJ1-1, is AAGVIQSPRHLIKEKRETATLKCYPIPRHDTVYWYQQGPGQDPQFLISFYEKMQSDKGSIPDRFSAQQFSDYHSELNMSSLELGDSALYFCASSLGHMGQGGTEAFFGQGTRLTVV.

This clone was seen only a few times. The gene calls are TRBV7-2 and TRBJ1-5, with 11 bases aligning to TRBD1. This CDR3 contains 15 residues. Germline assignment: CDR1 SGHTA and CDR2 FQGNSA. Unmatched junction bases numbered 10, after V lost 5 bases and J lost 10 bases. In DNA form, the CDR3 reads TGTGCCAGCAGCCAGGCCGGGACAGGGGGTCGACCCCAGCATTTT. This gives the protein CASSQAGTGGRPQHF.

This clone was seen more than once but under ten times. The rearrangement uses TRBV9 and TRBJ2-5; TRBD2 aligns across 12 bases. The trim removed 3 bases at V and 1 base at J, leaving 7 bases unmatched. CDR1 and CDR2 from the germline V gene are SGDLS and YYNGEE. The CDR3 is 17 amino acids. The CDR3 sequence is CASSAGLAGIIQETQYF. CDR3 DNA: TGTGCCAGCAGCGCGGGACTAGCGGGCATAATCCAAGAGACCCAGTACTTC.

The chain combines TRBV14 with TRBJ2-5; D might be TRBD1 (6 bases). V lost 0 bases and J 5 bases, leaving 16 bases between the germline ends. The CDR3 covers 16 residues. Germline CDR1 and CDR2: SGHDN and FVKESK. The CDR3 is CASSQERGGPRETQYF. The CDR3, as DNA: TGTGCCAGCAGCCAAGAACGAGGGGGTCCCAGGGAGACCCAGTACTTC.

This chain links TRBV5-6 with TRBJ1-4; no firm D call. Trimming stripped 5 bases from V and 8 bases from J, with 19 bases between. The CDR3 runs 15 residues. Germline CDR1 SGHDT, CDR2 YYEEEE. CDR3 nucleotides: TGTGCCAGCAGATTTGCCCGCCCTCGCGGCGAAAAACTGTTTTTT. This gives the protein CASRFARPRGEKLFF.

The chain recombines TRBV7-2 with TRBJ2-7; 11 nucleotides line up with TRBD2. Trimming removed 5 bases from V and 0 bases from J; junction bases left unmatched: 3. Germline V gene sequence: CDR1 SGHTA, CDR2 FQGNSA. The CDR3 loop spans 15 amino acids. The CDR3 reads CASSSSGGVSYEQYF. CDR3 in DNA: TGTGCCAGCAGCAGTAGCGGGGGGGTCTCCTACGAGCAGTACTTC.

V gene TRBV4-2 combines with J gene TRBJ1-6, with TRBD1 matching 9 bases. The ends lost 0 bases at V and 9 bases at J; junction bases unmatched: 3. This CDR3 comprises 15 residues. Germline lookup yields CDR1 LGHNA and CDR2 YNFKEQ. Here the CDR3 DNA reads TGTGCCAGCAGCCAAGAAGGGACAGGGAGTTCACCCCTCCACTTT. Its protein product is CASSQEGTGSSPLHF.

The rearrangement links TRBV19 to TRBJ2-7; 8 bases agree with TRBD1. Germline loops: CDR1 LNHDA, CDR2 SQIVND (reference sequence). The length of the CDR3 is 17 residues. V lost 4 bases and J lost 0; bases outside the gene matches: 11. The CDR3: CASSTPRTGRSSYEQYF. CDR3 coding DNA: TGTGCCAGTAGTACGCCTCGGACAGGGCGGTCCTCCTACGAGCAGTACTTC.

This clone was counted a few times. The chain links TRBV25-1 to TRBJ2-1; no clear D gene. Trimming took 3 bases from V and 7 from J, leaving 4 bases between them. The germline CDR1 and CDR2 sequences are MGHDK and SYGVNS. The CDR3 runs 11 residues. CDR3 sequence (DNA): TGTGCCAGCAGTGATTTAAATGAGCAGTTCTTC. This codes for CASSDLNEQFF.

The chain uses TRBV10-3 and TRBJ2-1; 7 bases are a match to TRBD1. The V gene end was trimmed by 5 bases and the J gene end by 9 bases; junction bases not matched to a gene: 19. The CDR3 covers 17 residues. CDR1 is ENHRY, CDR2 SYGVKD, per germline. In DNA form, the CDR3 reads TGTGCCATCAGTCGACCTTCCACGGGACAGCGTACCGGTGAGCAGTTCTTC. It yields the protein CAISRPSTGQRTGEQFF.

J is TRBJ1-1 and V is TRBV28; D not certain. Trimming shortened V by 4 bases and J by 7 bases, and 7 bases separated the two germline ends. The CDR3 spans 11 residues. Germline CDR1 MDHEN, CDR2 SYDVKM. The CDR3 is CASSSVGEAFF. The CDR3 DNA reads TGTGCCAGCAGTTCTGTCGGTGAAGCTTTCTTT.

The V gene is TRBV5-1, the J gene TRBJ2-3; tentative D call: TRBD1 (6 bases). The V gene lost 1 base and the J gene lost 1 base, with 10 bases spanning the gap. The CDR3 contains 15 residues. Germline values: CDR1 SGHRS, CDR2 YFSETQ. The CDR3 reads CASSLSPGGTDTQYF. The CDR3 DNA sequence: TGCGCCAGCAGCTTGTCTCCAGGGGGCACAGATACGCAGTATTTT.

The chain uses TRBV6-1 and TRBJ1-4, with unresolved D. This CDR3 contains 14 residues. Trimming shortened V by 3 bases and J by 8 bases, and 13 bases separated the two germline ends. Germline lookup yields CDR1 MNHNS and CDR2 SASEGT. CDR3 loop: CASSEFTLREKLFF. The CDR3 DNA is TGTGCCAGCAGTGAGTTTACTCTTAGAGAAAAACTGTTTTTT.

The rearrangement uses TRBV24-1 and TRBJ2-2; D is perhaps TRBD2 (6 bases). Germline lookup yields CDR1 KGHDR and CDR2 SFDVKD. V gave up 4 bases and J gave up 7 bases, with 12 bases separating them. CDR3 size: 14 residues. The CDR3 reads CATSEGGYGGELFF. The DNA for the CDR3 is TGTGCCACCAGTGAGGGGGGTTACGGCGGGGAGCTGTTTTTT.

V gene TRBV5-1 combines with J gene TRBJ2-1; D uncertain. Trimming cost V 0 bases and J 7 bases, with 14 bases left between them. The CDR3 is 15 amino acids. Germline CDR1 and CDR2: SGHRS and YFSETQ. In DNA, the CDR3 is TGCGCCAGCAGCTTGGACGATCCTAGGATAAATGAGCAGTTCTTC. Translation: CASSLDDPRINEQFF.